This T cell receptor beta chain was sequenced in a study of T cells in Graves' hyperthyroidism and ophthalmopathy. General study points: Ophthalmopathy was predicted by the model a median of around 5.9 months ahead of onset. Blood held most thyroid clonotypes expanded above 0.001 frequency.

The germline V gene has CDR1 ENHRY and CDR2 SYGVKD. The CDR3 is made up of 13 amino acids. Remarks on this clonotype: The antigen is not known. Possible read error: a much larger clone is one base away.

Amplified TCR beta CDR3 regions derived from RNA transcripts. First-round RT-PCR targeting the TCR CDR3 was performed with the HTBI primer set. TCRdb itself ran the multiplex PCR reads through MiXCR, one entry per CDR3 protein. The sample records hundreds of thousands of distinct CDR3 sequences, roughly 45% being singletons. Any patient presenting with uncontrolled infection, other autoimmune disease, pregnancy or lactation was left out. Sequenced sample: peripheral blood or thyroid tissue (not recorded which). The chain is built from TRBV10-3 and TRBJ1-4, with D perhaps matching TRBD1 (6 bases). The TCR comes from an adult man with Graves' disease, either hyperthyroidism or ophthalmopathy (not recorded which). Here the CDR3 reads CAIRGKGGEKLVF. CDR3 DNA sequence: TGTGCCATCAGAGGAAAAGGGGGAGAAAAACTGGTTTTT.